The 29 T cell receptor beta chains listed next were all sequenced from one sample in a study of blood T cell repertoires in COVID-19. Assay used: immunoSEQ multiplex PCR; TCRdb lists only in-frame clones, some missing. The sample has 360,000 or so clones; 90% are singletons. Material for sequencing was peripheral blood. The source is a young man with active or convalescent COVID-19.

The CDR3 region is CASSSPELSLAGDLDTQYF. CDR3 DNA sequence: TGTGCCAGCAGCTCCCCCGAGTTGAGTCTAGCGGGGGATTTAGATACGCAGTATTTT. This sequence joins TRBV7-6 and TRBJ2-3; 10 bases line up with TRBD2. The CDR3 consists of 19 residues. Per the germline V gene, CDR1 is SGHVS and CDR2 is FNYEAQ. V was pared by 4 bases and J by 5 bases, with 18 bases of the junction left unmatched. Supplemented by reference TRBV7-6 and TRBJ2-3, the full variable domain reads GAGVSQSPRYKVTKRGQDVALRCDPISGHVSLYWYRQALGQGPEFLTYFNYEAQQDKSGLPNDRFSAERPEGSISTLTIQRTEQRDSAMYRCASSSPELSLAGDLDTQYFGPGTRLTVL.

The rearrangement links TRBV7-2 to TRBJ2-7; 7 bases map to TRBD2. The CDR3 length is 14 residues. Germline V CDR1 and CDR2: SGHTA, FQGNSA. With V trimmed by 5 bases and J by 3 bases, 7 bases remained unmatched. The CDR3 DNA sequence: TGTGCCAGCAGCCATAGACTAGCCCTCTACGAGCAGTACTTC. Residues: CASSHRLALYEQYF.

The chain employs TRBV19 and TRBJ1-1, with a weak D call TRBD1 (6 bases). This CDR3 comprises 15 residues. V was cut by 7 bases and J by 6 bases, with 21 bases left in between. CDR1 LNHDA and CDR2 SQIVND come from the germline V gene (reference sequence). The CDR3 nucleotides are TGTGCCAGTACCGATAACCGGGGTAAGGGGGCTGAAGCTTTCTTT. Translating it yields CASTDNRGKGAEAFF.

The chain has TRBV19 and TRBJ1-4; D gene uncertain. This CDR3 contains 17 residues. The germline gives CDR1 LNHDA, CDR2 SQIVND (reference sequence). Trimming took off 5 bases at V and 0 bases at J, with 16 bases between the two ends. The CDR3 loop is CASSWRDKAATNEKLFF. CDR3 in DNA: TGTGCCAGTAGTTGGAGGGATAAAGCTGCAACTAATGAAAAACTGTTTTTT.

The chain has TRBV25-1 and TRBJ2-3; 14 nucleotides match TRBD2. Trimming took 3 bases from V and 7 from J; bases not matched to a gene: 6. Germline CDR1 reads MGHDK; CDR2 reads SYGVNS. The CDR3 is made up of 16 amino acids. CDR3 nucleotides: TGTGCCAGCAGTGAGGGGACTAGCGGGAGCGGAAATACGCAGTATTTT. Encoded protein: CASSEGTSGSGNTQYF. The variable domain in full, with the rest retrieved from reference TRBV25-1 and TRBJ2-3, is EADIYQTPRYLVIGTGKKITLECSQTMGHDKMYWYQQDPGMELHLIHYSYGVNSTEKGDLSSESTVSRIRTEHFPLTLESARPSHTSQYLCASSEGTSGSGNTQYFGPGTRLTVL.

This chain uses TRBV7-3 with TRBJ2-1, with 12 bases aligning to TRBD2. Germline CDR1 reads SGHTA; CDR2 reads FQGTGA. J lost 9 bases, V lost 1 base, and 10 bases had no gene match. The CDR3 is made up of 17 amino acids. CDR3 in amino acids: CASSLSHLAGGPSEQFF. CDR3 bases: TGTGCCAGCAGCTTAAGCCACCTAGCGGGGGGGCCGAGTGAGCAGTTCTTC.

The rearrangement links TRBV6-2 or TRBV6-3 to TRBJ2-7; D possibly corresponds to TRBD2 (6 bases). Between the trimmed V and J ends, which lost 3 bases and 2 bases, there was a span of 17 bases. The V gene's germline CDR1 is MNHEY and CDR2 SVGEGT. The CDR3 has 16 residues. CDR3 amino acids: CASSYDPRGYAYEQYF. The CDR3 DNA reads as TGTGCCAGCAGTTATGACCCCCGGGGGTACGCCTACGAGCAGTACTTC.

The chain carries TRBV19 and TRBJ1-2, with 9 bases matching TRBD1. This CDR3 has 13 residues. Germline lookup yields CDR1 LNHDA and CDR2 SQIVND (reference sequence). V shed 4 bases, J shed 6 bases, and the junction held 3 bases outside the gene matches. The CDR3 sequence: CASSTGQGNGYTF. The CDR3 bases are TGTGCCAGTAGTACGGGACAGGGCAATGGCTACACCTTC.

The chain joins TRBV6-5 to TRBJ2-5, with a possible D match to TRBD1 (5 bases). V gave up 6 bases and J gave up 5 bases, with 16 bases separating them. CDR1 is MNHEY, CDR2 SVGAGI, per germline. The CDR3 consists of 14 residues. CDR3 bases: TGTGCCAGCAGACGACCTCAGGGTCGGGAGACCCAGTACTTC. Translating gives CASRRPQGRETQYF.

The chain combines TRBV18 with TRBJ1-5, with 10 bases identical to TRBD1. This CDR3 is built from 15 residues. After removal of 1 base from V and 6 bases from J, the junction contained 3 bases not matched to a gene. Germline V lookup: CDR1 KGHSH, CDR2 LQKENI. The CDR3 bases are TGTGCCAGCTCACCACGGGGACAGGGGATTCAGCCCCAGCATTTT. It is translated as CASSPRGQGIQPQHF.

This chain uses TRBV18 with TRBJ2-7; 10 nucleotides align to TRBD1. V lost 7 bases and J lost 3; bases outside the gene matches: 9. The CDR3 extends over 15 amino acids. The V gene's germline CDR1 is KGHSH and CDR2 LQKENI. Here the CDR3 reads CASYGQGDYGYEQYF. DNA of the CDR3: TGTGCCAGCTACGGACAGGGGGATTACGGCTACGAGCAGTACTTC.

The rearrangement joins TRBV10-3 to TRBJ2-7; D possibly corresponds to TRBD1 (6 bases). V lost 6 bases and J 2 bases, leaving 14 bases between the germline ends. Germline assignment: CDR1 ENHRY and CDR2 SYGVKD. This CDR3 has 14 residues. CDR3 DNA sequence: TGTGCCATCAGGGGGACACCGTCCACCTACGAGCAGTACTTC. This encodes CAIRGTPSTYEQYF.

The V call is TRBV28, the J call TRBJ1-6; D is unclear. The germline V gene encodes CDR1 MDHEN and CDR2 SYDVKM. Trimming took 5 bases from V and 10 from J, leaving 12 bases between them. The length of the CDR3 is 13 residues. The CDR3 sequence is CASSRGEYSPLHF. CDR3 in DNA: TGTGCCAGCAGTCGCGGGGAATACTCACCCCTCCACTTT.

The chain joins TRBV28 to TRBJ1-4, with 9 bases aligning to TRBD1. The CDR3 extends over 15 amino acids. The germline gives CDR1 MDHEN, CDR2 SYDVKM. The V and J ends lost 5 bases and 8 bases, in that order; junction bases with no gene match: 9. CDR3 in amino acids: CASSHTGQGSEKLFF. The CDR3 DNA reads TGTGCCAGCAGTCATACGGGACAGGGATCCGAAAAACTGTTTTTT.

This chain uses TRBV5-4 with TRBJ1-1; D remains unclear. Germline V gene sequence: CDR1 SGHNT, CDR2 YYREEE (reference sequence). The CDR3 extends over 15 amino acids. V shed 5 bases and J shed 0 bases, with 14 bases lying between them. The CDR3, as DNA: TGTGCCAGCAGTATTCTAGAGCGGGTGAACACTGAAGCTTTCTTT. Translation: CASSILERVNTEAFF.

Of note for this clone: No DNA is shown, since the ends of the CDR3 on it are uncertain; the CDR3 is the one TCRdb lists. CDR3 sequence reads: CASSFAQGSSSF. This chain joins TRBV6-2 or TRBV6-3 and TRBJ1-2; the D call in the table, TRBD1, was not verified against the DNA. Inclusive of both ends, the CDR3 amounts to 12 amino acids. Germline assignment: CDR1 MNHEY and CDR2 SVGEGT.

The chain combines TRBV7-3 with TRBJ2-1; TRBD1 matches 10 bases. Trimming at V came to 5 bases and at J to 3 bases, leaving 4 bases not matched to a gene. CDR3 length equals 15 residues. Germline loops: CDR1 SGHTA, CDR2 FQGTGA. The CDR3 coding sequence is TGTGCCAGCAGCCCGACAGGGGGCATCTACAATGAGCAGTTCTTC. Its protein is CASSPTGGIYNEQFF.

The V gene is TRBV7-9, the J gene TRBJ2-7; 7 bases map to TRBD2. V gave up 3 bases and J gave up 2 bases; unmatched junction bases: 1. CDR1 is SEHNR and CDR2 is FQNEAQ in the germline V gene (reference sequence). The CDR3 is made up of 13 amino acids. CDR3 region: CASSLGTTYEQYF. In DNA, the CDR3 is TGTGCCAGCAGCTTGGGGACTACCTACGAGCAGTACTTC.

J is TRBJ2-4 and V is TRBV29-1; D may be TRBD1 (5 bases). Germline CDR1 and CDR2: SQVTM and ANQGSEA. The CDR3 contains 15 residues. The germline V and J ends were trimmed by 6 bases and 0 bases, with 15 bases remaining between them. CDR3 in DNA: TGCAGCGTGGCTGACTCAGGGTTAGCCAAAAACATTCAGTACTTC. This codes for CSVADSGLAKNIQYF.

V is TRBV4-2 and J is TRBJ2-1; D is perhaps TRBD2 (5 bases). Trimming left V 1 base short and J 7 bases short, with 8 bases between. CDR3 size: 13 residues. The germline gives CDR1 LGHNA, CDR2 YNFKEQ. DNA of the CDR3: TGTGCCAGCAGCCAAGTCACGGGGAATGAGCAGTTCTTC. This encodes CASSQVTGNEQFF.

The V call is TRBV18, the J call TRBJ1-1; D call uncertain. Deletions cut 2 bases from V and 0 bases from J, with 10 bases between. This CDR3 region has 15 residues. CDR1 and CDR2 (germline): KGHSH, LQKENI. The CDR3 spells CASSPNPVLNTEAFF. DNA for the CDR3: TGTGCCAGCTCACCAAATCCCGTCCTGAACACTGAAGCTTTCTTT.

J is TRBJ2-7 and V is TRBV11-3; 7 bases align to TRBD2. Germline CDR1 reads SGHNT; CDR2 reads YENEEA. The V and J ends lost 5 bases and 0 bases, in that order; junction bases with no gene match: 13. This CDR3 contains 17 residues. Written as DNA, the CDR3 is TGTGCCAGCAGCGGGGGGGACGGAACGGCGGGCTCCTACGAGCAGTACTTC. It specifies CASSGGDGTAGSYEQYF.

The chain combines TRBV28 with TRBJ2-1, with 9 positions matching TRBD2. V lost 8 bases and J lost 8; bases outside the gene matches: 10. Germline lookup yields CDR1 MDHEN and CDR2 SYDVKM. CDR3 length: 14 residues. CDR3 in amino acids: CASRRFSGGDEQFF. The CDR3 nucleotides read TGTGCCAGCCGCCGATTTAGCGGGGGTGATGAGCAGTTCTTC.

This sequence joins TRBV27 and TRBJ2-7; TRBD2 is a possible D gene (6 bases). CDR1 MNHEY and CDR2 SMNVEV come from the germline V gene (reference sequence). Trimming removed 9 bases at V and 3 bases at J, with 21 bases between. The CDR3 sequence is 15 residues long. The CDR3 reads CARLGGPTLDYEQYF. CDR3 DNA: TGTGCCAGGCTCGGAGGGCCAACCCTTGACTACGAGCAGTACTTC.

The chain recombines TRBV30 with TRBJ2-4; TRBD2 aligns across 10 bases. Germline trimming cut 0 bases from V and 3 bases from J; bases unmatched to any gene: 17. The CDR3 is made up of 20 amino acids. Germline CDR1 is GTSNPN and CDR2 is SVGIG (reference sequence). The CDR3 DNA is TGTGCCTGGAGTGTACCTCCGGCTAGCGGGAGCTTTTCGGGCAAAAACATTCAGTACTTC. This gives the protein CAWSVPPASGSFSGKNIQYF.

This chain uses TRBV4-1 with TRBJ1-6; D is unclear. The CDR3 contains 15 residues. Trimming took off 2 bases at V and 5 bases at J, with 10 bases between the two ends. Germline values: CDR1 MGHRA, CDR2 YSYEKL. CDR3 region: CASSQRFPDNSPLHF. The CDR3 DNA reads TGCGCCAGCAGCCAAAGATTCCCAGATAATTCACCCCTCCACTTT.

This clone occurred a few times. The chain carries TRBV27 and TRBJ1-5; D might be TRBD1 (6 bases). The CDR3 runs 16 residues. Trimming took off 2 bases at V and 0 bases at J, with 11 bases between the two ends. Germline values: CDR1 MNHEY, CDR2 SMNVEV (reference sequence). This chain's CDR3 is CASSLQGPFSNQPQHF. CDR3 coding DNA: TGTGCCAGCAGTTTACAGGGGCCCTTTAGCAATCAGCCCCAGCATTTT.

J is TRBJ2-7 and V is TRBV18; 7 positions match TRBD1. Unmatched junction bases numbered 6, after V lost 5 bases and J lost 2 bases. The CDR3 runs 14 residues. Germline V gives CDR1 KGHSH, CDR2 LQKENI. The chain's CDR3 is CASSRDRDAYEQYF. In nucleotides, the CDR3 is TGTGCCAGCTCAAGAGACAGGGACGCCTACGAGCAGTACTTC.

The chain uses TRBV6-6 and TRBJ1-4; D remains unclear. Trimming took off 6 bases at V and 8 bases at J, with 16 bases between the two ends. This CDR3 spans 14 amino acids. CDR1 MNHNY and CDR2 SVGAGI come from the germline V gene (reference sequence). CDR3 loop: CASRLRGEIEKLFF. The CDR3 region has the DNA TGTGCCAGCAGGCTAAGAGGCGAAATCGAAAAACTGTTTTTT.